These T cell receptor beta chains were read from a single sample in a study of control samples from healthy donors and cancer patients. Sequencing used immunoSEQ multiplex PCR; TCRdb keeps in-frame clones, though not all of them. The sample shows roughly 90,000 clones, about four fifths of them seen only once. Sequenced material: blood. The receptors come from a woman aged 55-69 years in good health. CDR3s include the opening cysteine and the closing phenylalanine or tryptophan. A D gene is named only where the DNA matches it firmly. Not all rows give a size; the values are once, few, many and, for expanded clones, a class.

>TRBV11-2|TRBD1|14|.|TRBJ1-3
CASSSDRDGNTIYF
TGTGCCAGCAGCTCGGACAGGGATGGAAACACCATATATTTT
>TRBV19|.|14|few|TRBJ1-5
CASSSAGPRQPQHF
TGTGCCAGTAGTTCAGCAGGGCCACGGCAGCCCCAGCATTTT
>TRBV12-3/TRBV12-4|TRBD1|12|.|TRBJ1-1
CASSPDRTEAFF
TGTGCCAGCAGTCCGGACAGGACTGAAGCTTTCTTT
>TRBV6-5|.|13|.|TRBJ1-2
CASRPVESYGYTF
TGTGCCAGCAGACCCGTAGAGAGCTATGGCTACACCTTC
>TRBV18|.|14|.|TRBJ2-3
CASSPVALGDTQYF
TGTGCCAGCTCACCAGTCGCTTTAGGGGATACGCAGTATTTT
>TRBV28|.|16|.|TRBJ1-5
CASSLLVTHNNQPQHF
TGTGCCAGCAGTTTATTAGTGACACATAACAATCAGCCCCAGCATTTT
>TRBV4-3|TRBD2|20|.|TRBJ2-5
CASSQEVPRGGASIQETQYF
TGCGCCAGCAGCCAAGAAGTCCCAAGGGGAGGGGCGTCAATCCAAGAGACCCAGTACTTC
>TRBV7-2|TRBD1|15|.|TRBJ2-3
CASSLQGAGTDTQYF
TGTGCCAGCAGCTTACAGGGGGCCGGGACAGATACGCAGTATTTT
>TRBV12-3/TRBV12-4|.|11|.|TRBJ1-4
CASSKIEKLFF
TGTGCCAGCAGCAAGATCGAAAAACTGTTTTTT
>TRBV5-4|.|15|.|TRBJ2-7
CASNLGGSLSYEQYF
TGTGCCAGCAACCTCGGGGGCTCTCTCTCCTACGAGCAGTACTTC
>TRBV5-4|.|14|.|TRBJ1-6
CASSFGPGGSPLHF
TGTGCCAGCAGCTTCGGTCCGGGGGGTTCACCCCTCCACTTT
>TRBV18|.|12|.|TRBJ2-1
CASSPGRYEQFF
TGTGCCAGCTCACCGGGACGGTATGAGCAGTTCTTC
>TRBV5-1|.|13|.|TRBJ1-4
CASSLEQGEKLFF
TGCGCCAGCAGCTTGGAACAGGGTGAAAAACTGTTTTTT
>TRBV12-5|.|12|.|TRBJ1-6
CASGHNNSPLHF
TGTGCTAGTGGCCATAATAATTCACCCCTCCACTTT
>TRBV9|.|15|.|TRBJ1-4
CASSAQERTNEKLFF
TGTGCCAGCAGCGCACAGGAGAGGACTAATGAAAAACTGTTTTTT
>TRBV5-1|TRBD1|16|.|TRBJ1-4
CASSLGPGTGNEKLFF
TGCGCCAGCAGCTTGGGGCCCGGGACAGGAAATGAAAAACTGTTTTTT
>TRBV6-2/TRBV6-3|.|17|.|TRBJ1-6
CASSYKGHRVGNSPLHF
TGTGCCAGCAGTTACAAGGGACACAGGGTCGGTAATTCACCCCTCCACTTT
>TRBV6-5|.|14|.|TRBJ1-2
CASRPTGVNYGYTF
TGTGCCAGCAGACCCACGGGGGTTAACTATGGCTACACCTTC
>TRBV12-3/TRBV12-4|.|12|.|TRBJ2-2
CASSFRLVELFF
TGTGCCAGCAGTTTCCGACTAGTGGAGCTGTTTTTT
>TRBV7-9|.|13|.|TRBJ1-2
CASSKDSFYGYTF
TGTGCCAGCAGCAAGGACAGCTTCTATGGCTACACCTTC
>TRBV28|.|13|.|TRBJ1-6
CASSPLHNSPLHF
TGTGCCAGCAGTCCACTTCATAATTCACCCCTCCACTTT
>TRBV5-1|.|14|.|TRBJ2-4
CASSFGQSKNIQYF
TGCGCCAGCAGCTTTGGTCAGAGCAAAAACATTCAGTACTTC
>TRBV6-5|.|14|.|TRBJ1-6
CASRSGSGDSPLHF
TGTGCCAGCAGGAGTGGGTCAGGGGATTCACCCCTCCACTTT
>TRBV19|TRBD1|20|.|TRBJ2-6
CASSPLHGQGPLSGANVLTF
TGTGCCAGTAGTCCCCTCCACGGACAGGGCCCCCTCTCTGGGGCCAACGTCCTGACTTTC
>TRBV7-2|.|12|.|TRBJ1-3
CALRGAGNTIYF
TGTGCCCTTCGAGGGGCTGGAAACACCATATATTTT
>TRBV27|.|16|.|TRBJ2-4
CASSLYPIPAKNIQYF
TGTGCCAGCAGTTTATACCCTATCCCCGCCAAAAACATTCAGTACTTC
>TRBV27|TRBD1|18|.|TRBJ1-2
CASSPYTNRGPDNYGYTF
TGTGCCAGCAGTCCCTACACCAACAGGGGGCCGGATAACTATGGCTACACCTTC
>TRBV4-3|.|15|.|TRBJ1-5
CASSQEWGINQPQHF
TGCGCCAGCAGCCAAGAATGGGGGATCAATCAGCCCCAGCATTTT
>TRBV28|.|13|.|TRBJ1-1
CASSPQGNTEAFF
TGTGCCAGCAGCCCACAGGGAAACACTGAAGCTTTCTTT